This T cell receptor beta chain was identified in a study of T cells in Graves' hyperthyroidism and ophthalmopathy. Regions amplified from RNA transcripts were the TCR beta CDR3 regions. The primer set for the first-round RT-PCR of the TCR CDR3 was HTBI. TCRdb reprocessed the multiplex PCR reads via MiXCR and lists one record per CDR3 protein. The repertoire has 410,000 or so distinct CDR3 sequences, roughly 15% of them found once; the top ten carry 13%. For ophthalmopathy patients, the Clinical Activity Score was at least 3 and the NOSPECS grade at least 4; duration was under 3 months. This clonotype occurred many times. No antigen is known for it. The ends were cut back, 4 bases at V and 2 bases at J, with 7 bases in the middle. The CDR3 is 13 amino acids. Germline loops: CDR1 LGHDT, CDR2 YNNKEL (reference sequence). Notes on the study in general: Expanded thyroid clonotypes (above 0.001) were mostly also found in blood.

This receptor was identified in a man younger than 30 with Graves' ophthalmopathy. Sequencing used blood. The chain links TRBV3-1 to TRBJ2-3; D is unclear. CDR3 sequence (DNA): TGTGCCAGCAGCCCTTGGGACACAGATACGCAGTATTTT. Its translation: CASSPWDTDTQYF.